A selection of T cell receptor beta chains follows, all from one sample in a study of T-cell memory formation after mild COVID-19. TCRdb re-derived calls from the 5' RACE reads in MiXCR, one entry per CDR3 protein. Of 150,000 to 200,000 distinct CDR3 sequences in the sample, roughly 23% were seen once. The sequencing input was PBMCs or a T cell subset sorted from them (not recorded which). These receptors all stem from an adult woman who had mild COVID-19 (a few samples of this study predate the infection). Cell type and time point are not known. CDR3s include the opening cysteine and the closing phenylalanine or tryptophan.

j_call v_call cdr3_aa
TRBJ2-3 TRBV5-4 CASSYLGLAGAGITDTQYF
TRBJ2-1 TRBV9 CASSEGLGFGEQFF
TRBJ2-5 TRBV27 CASSSGLEETQYF
TRBJ2-1 TRBV9 CASSVRGVPSSYNEQFF
TRBJ2-3 TRBV7-9 CASSSQVLTSTDTQYF
TRBJ2-2 TRBV20-1 CSARDHTGQNTGELFF
TRBJ2-7 TRBV25-1 CASSLGLSSYEQYF
TRBJ2-2 TRBV15 CATSTRTSGANTGELFF
TRBJ2-3 TRBV12-3/TRBV12-4 CASSFIRITDTQYF
TRBJ2-2 TRBV12-3/TRBV12-4 CASSSTPRTDHTGELFF
TRBJ2-1 TRBV6-5 CASSYRGVSYNEQFF
TRBJ1-1 TRBV7-9 CASSIGTVEAFF
TRBJ2-3 TRBV7-9 CASSFLTEMRDTQYF
TRBJ1-3 TRBV9 CASSARAGPGRNTIYF
TRBJ1-1 TRBV6-2/TRBV6-3 CASRDFAEAFF
TRBJ2-1 TRBV21-1 CASSKKRGKLGNEQFF
TRBJ2-1 TRBV7-9 CASSLTGGKSYNEQFF
TRBJ2-3 TRBV7-3 CASSLGGGTQYF
TRBJ1-4 TRBV9 CASSVGPAVTTNEKLFF
TRBJ1-2 TRBV24-1 CATSDRQGGGYGYTF
TRBJ1-1 TRBV24-1 CATKTKTVVNTEAFF
TRBJ1-5 TRBV7-9 CASSSLGSNQPQHF
TRBJ1-1 TRBV7-6 CASSLQIAGLLAEAFF
TRBJ2-3 TRBV13 CASSLAQQRTDTQYF
TRBJ2-4 TRBV21-1 CASRAGGCFIQYF
TRBJ2-5 TRBV13 CASSLRLQLTQYF
TRBJ2-2 TRBV14 CASSQDDRTWAGELFF
TRBJ2-7 TRBV2 CASSERVTYEQYF
TRBJ2-5 TRBV6-5 CASSYSGGYGETQYF
TRBJ2-7 TRBV11-2 CASSLAAALSYEQYF
TRBJ1-5 TRBV7-2 CASSLGTGHSNQPQHF
TRBJ2-1 TRBV3-1 CASSQVRIGDNEQFF
TRBJ2-7 TRBV20-1 CSARASGVSYEQYF
TRBJ1-1 TRBV9 CASSVGSGTPNTEAFF
TRBJ2-3 TRBV6-6 CASSYRAPGQGMTDTQYF
TRBJ1-1 TRBV20-1 CSARDSGNTEAFF
TRBJ2-3 TRBV5-1 CASSSERTSTDTQYF
TRBJ2-7 TRBV4-1 CASSQEATTYEQYF
TRBJ1-1 TRBV5-1 CASSEGGGSGTEAFF
TRBJ1-5 TRBV12-3/TRBV12-4 CASSSSGHGNQPQHF
TRBJ2-5 TRBV15 CATSRDWGAGGQETQYF
TRBJ2-3 TRBV7-9 CASRGSGSTDTQYF
TRBJ2-2 TRBV4-1 CASSQEGPWENTGELFF
TRBJ2-7 TRBV2 CASSLSDRGASYEQYF
TRBJ2-5 TRBV5-4 CASTAEGARIETQYF
TRBJ2-3 TRBV27 CASSHSDSDTQYF
TRBJ2-5 TRBV3-1 CASSPRSREGRETQYF
TRBJ1-2 TRBV12-3/TRBV12-4 CASRSTLGGDYGYTF